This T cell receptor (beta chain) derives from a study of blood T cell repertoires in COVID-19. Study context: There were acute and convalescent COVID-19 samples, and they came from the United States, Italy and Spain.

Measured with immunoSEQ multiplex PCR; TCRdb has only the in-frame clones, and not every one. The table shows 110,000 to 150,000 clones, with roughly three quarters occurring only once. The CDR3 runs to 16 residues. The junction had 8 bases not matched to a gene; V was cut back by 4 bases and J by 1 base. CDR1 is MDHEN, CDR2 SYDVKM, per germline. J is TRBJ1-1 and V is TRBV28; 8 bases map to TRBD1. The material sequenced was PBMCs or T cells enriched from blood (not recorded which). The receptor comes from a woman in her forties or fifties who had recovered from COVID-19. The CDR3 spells CASSSEVDRGNTEAFF. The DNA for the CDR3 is TGTGCCAGCAGTTCCGAGGTTGACAGGGGGAACACTGAAGCTTTCTTT. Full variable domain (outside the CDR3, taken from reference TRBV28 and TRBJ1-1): DVKVTQSSRYLVKRTGEKVFLECVQDMDHENMFWYRQDPGLGLRLIYFSYDVKMKEKGDIPEGYSVSREKKERFSLILESASTNQTSMYLCASSSEVDRGNTEAFFGQGTRLTVV.